This T cell receptor beta chain was identified in a study of cytomegalovirus exposure and HLA in healthy donors. Per germline, CDR1 SGHRS and CDR2 YFSETQ. V shed 3 bases and J 0 bases; nucleotides not matched to a gene: 1. The CDR3 sequence is 14 residues long. The PCR made use of 60 Vbeta and 13 Jbeta primers. Data came from immunoSEQ multiplex PCR; TCRdb stores just in-frame clones and leaves some out. Of approximately 120,000 clones in the sample, roughly 76% were seen once. As for the donors, each was a healthy bone marrow donor. Input material: PBMCs. The TCR sequence derives from a woman in her forties or fifties in good health and CMV-seropositive. The rearrangement uses TRBV5-1 and TRBJ2-7, with 9 bases that match TRBD1. The CDR3 DNA reads as TGCGCCAGCAGCTGGGACAGGGCCTCCTACGAGCAGTACTTC. Its protein product is CASSWDRASYEQYF.